Listed here are 24 T cell receptor beta chains from one sample, sequenced in a study of CD4 T cells in relation to SARS-CoV-2 and coronaviruses. CD4+ T cells from unexposed donors were obtained before the COVID-19 pandemic (2011-2018). The cells were cultured for 10 days before CD4+ T cells were isolated. Some clones are missing from TCRdb's copy, which holds only in-frame ones; the method was immunoSEQ multiplex PCR. The sample has tens of thousands of clones; less than 80% are singletons. Which antigens these TCRs recognize remains unknown. What was sequenced was CD4+ T cells from PBMCs, cultured in vitro. Source of these receptors: a human donor in good health.

The chain couples TRBV3-1 (or the pseudogene TRBV3-2) to TRBJ1-2, with unresolved D. V was clipped by 4 bases and J by 6 bases, with 12 bases between them. CDR1 and CDR2 (germline): LGHDT, YNNKEL (reference sequence). The CDR3 sequence is 13 residues long. The CDR3 protein is CASSPIELDGYTF. CDR3 nucleotides: TGTGCCAGCAGCCCGATTGAGCTGGATGGCTACACCTTC.

V and J are TRBV6-2 or TRBV6-3 and TRBJ2-5, with 12 bases that match TRBD1. CDR1 MNHEY and CDR2 SVGEGT come from the germline V gene. This CDR3 has 16 amino acids. V lost 5 bases, J lost 5 bases, and 9 bases stayed unmatched. The chain's CDR3 is CASSPGGDRGLETQYF. The CDR3 nucleotides are TGTGCCAGCAGTCCCGGCGGGGACAGGGGGCTTGAGACCCAGTACTTC.

V and J are TRBV4-1 and TRBJ1-2, with D perhaps TRBD1 (6 bases). V lost 1 base and J 3 bases, leaving 18 bases between the germline ends. Germline CDR1 and CDR2: MGHRA and YSYEKL. The CDR3 is made up of 17 amino acids. The CDR3 protein is CASSQATAGGRHYGYTF. The CDR3 coding sequence is TGCGCCAGCAGCCAAGCGACCGCTGGGGGCCGGCACTATGGCTACACCTTC.

This rearrangement joins TRBV7-2 to TRBJ2-3; D possibly corresponds to TRBD2 (6 bases). V lost 6 bases to trimming and J lost 0 bases, with 13 bases between them. The CDR3 sequence is 15 residues long. Germline CDR1 and CDR2: SGHTA and FQGNSA. The CDR3 is CASSPPRESTDTQYF. DNA for the CDR3: TGTGCCAGCAGTCCCCCCCGGGAGAGCACAGATACGCAGTATTTT.

The rearrangement joins TRBV14 to TRBJ2-7, with TRBD2 matching 10 bases. CDR1 is SGHDN, CDR2 FVKESK, per germline. This CDR3 spans 14 amino acids. The trim removed 3 bases at V and 5 bases at J, leaving 4 bases unmatched. Written as DNA, the CDR3 is TGTGCCAGCAGCCAGTATCTAGCGGGAGACGAGCAGTACTTC. It is translated as CASSQYLAGDEQYF.

This clone was detected only a few times. The rearrangement uses TRBV4-1 and TRBJ1-1; D call uncertain. The CDR3 extends over 14 amino acids. V lost 2 bases and J 0 bases, leaving 7 bases between the germline ends. The germline CDR1 and CDR2 sequences are MGHRA and YSYEKL. The CDR3 bases are TGCGCCAGCAGCCAACCGACGGTGAACACTGAAGCTTTCTTT. Translation gives CASSQPTVNTEAFF.

This clone was observed a handful of times. This chain uses TRBV5-1 with TRBJ1-2; TRBD1 aligns across 10 bases. The V gene end was trimmed by 4 bases and the J gene end by 6 bases; junction bases not matched to a gene: 3. Germline CDR1 is SGHRS and CDR2 is YFSETQ. The CDR3 length is 13 residues. The CDR3 reads CASSPGTGDGYTF. The DNA of the CDR3 is TGCGCCAGCAGCCCCGGGACAGGGGATGGCTACACCTTC.

The V gene is TRBV25-1, the J gene TRBJ2-3; D is tentatively TRBD1 or TRBD2 (7 bases each). V shed 3 bases and J shed 2 bases, with 18 bases lying between them. Germline assignment: CDR1 MGHDK and CDR2 SYGVNS. This CDR3 is 17 amino acids long. Written as DNA, the CDR3 is TGTGCCAGCAGTGAGTCCCCAGGGGGAGGGCACACAGATACGCAGTATTTT. It translates to CASSESPGGGHTDTQYF.

J is TRBJ2-1 and V is TRBV2, with TRBD2 matching 11 bases. The germline CDR1 and CDR2 sequences are SNHLY and FYNNEI. V lost 8 bases, J lost 7 bases, and 7 bases stayed unmatched. The CDR3 loop spans 14 amino acids. The CDR3 nucleotides are TGTGCCAGCCGCCCGGGGACTAGCGGAAATGAGCAGTTCTTC. Its protein product is CASRPGTSGNEQFF.

This sequence joins TRBV4-3 and TRBJ2-3; TRBD2 aligns across 9 bases. With 0 bases clipped from V and 4 bases from J, the junction kept 8 bases outside the gene matches. The CDR3 contains 17 residues. The germline V gene encodes CDR1 LGHNA and CDR2 YSLEER. The CDR3 DNA is TGCGCCAGCAGCCAAGATTCTATAGCGGGGGTGGCAGATACGCAGTATTTT. It encodes CASSQDSIAGVADTQYF.

V gene TRBV9 combines with J gene TRBJ2-2; D gene unclear. This CDR3 region has 16 residues. Germline V gene data show CDR1 as SGDLS and CDR2 as YYNGEE. Trimming cost V 0 bases and J 0 bases, with 9 bases left between them. The CDR3 sequence is CASSVAGESNTGELFF. CDR3 nucleotides: TGTGCCAGCAGCGTAGCAGGAGAGTCGAACACCGGGGAGCTGTTTTTT.

The chain is built from TRBV10-3 and TRBJ1-2; TRBD1 matches 8 bases. This CDR3 comprises 15 residues. J lost 1 base, V lost 8 bases, and 9 bases had no gene match. Germline V gene lookup returns CDR1 ENHRY and CDR2 SYGVKD. In nucleotides, the CDR3 is TGTGCCATCGCCACAGGGGGGGGTAATAACTATGGCTACACCTTC. Its protein product is CAIATGGGNNYGYTF.

The DNA of the CDR3 is TGTGCCAGCAGTGAAGTGGGGGCAGGTCAGCCCCAGCATTTT. This gives the protein CASSEVGAGQPQHF. The chain uses TRBV2 and TRBJ1-5, with D tentatively TRBD1 (6 bases). The CDR3 is 14 residues long. Germline assignment: CDR1 SNHLY and CDR2 FYNNEI. V lost 1 base and J 6 bases, leaving 10 bases between the germline ends.

The rearrangement joins TRBV7-2 to TRBJ2-7, with TRBD2 identical over 11 bases. The germline gives CDR1 SGHTA, CDR2 FQGNSA. J gave up 7 bases and V 3 bases, and 5 bases lay outside the gene matches. CDR3 length: 14 amino acids. The DNA for the CDR3 is TGTGCCAGCAGCTTTAGCGGGAGGGCCCGGGAGCAGTACTTC. This gives the protein CASSFSGRAREQYF.

The rearrangement joins TRBV6-5 to TRBJ2-7; 11 bases map to TRBD1. Germline V lookup: CDR1 MNHEY, CDR2 SVGAGI. The CDR3 is 14 amino acids. V dropped 2 bases and J dropped 3; count of bases not matched to a gene: 0. The DNA for the CDR3 is TGTGCCAGCAGTTACGGGACAGGGGGCTACGAGCAGTACTTC. Translating gives CASSYGTGGYEQYF.

The chain has TRBV7-2 and TRBJ2-3, with D tentatively TRBD1 (5 bases). Trimming removed 2 bases at V and 6 bases at J, with 15 bases between. The germline CDR1 and CDR2 sequences are SGHTA and FQGNSA. This CDR3 contains 15 residues. The CDR3 loop reads CASSLTDTSGDTQYF. CDR3 in DNA: TGTGCCAGCAGCTTAACGGACACGTCAGGGGATACGCAGTATTTT.

V and J are TRBV7-8 and TRBJ1-1, with TRBD1 matching 8 bases. The CDR3 consists of 16 residues. CDR1 is SGHVS, CDR2 FQNEAQ, per germline. After removal of 6 bases from V and 3 bases from J, the junction contained 12 bases not matched to a gene. The CDR3 DNA follows: TGTGCCAGCAGGTTAAACTCAGGGGGCGTGGACACTGAAGCTTTCTTT. Protein: CASRLNSGGVDTEAFF.

J is TRBJ2-1 and V is TRBV18; TRBD1 matches 8 bases. The CDR3 has 15 residues. Trimming took 5 bases from V and 6 from J; bases not matched to a gene: 9. Per germline, CDR1 KGHSH and CDR2 LQKENI. CDR3 coding DNA: TGTGCCAGCTCAACCGGACAGGGATACATCAATGAGCAGTTCTTC. Encoded protein: CASSTGQGYINEQFF. Supplemented by reference TRBV18 and TRBJ2-1, the full variable domain reads NAGVMQNPRHLVRRRGQEARLRCSPMKGHSHVYWYRQLPEEGLKFMVYLQKENIIDESGMPKERFSAEFPKEGPSILRIQQVVRGDSAAYFCASSTGQGYINEQFFGPGTRLTVL.

The V and J genes are TRBV7-2 and TRBJ2-7; no reliable D call. V lost 3 bases to trimming and J lost 1 base, with 10 bases between them. CDR3 length: 14 amino acids. Germline V gives CDR1 SGHTA, CDR2 FQGNSA. For the CDR3, the DNA is TGTGCCAGCAGCTTTGACAAGTTATCCTACGAGCAGTACTTC. As protein: CASSFDKLSYEQYF.

This chain joins TRBV6-2 or TRBV6-3 and TRBJ2-3, with TRBD2 identical over 9 bases. The J segment lost 2 bases and the V segment lost 6 bases, leaving 18 bases of the junction unmatched. Germline-derived CDR1 and CDR2 are MNHEY and SVGEGT. CDR3 length: 19 residues. The CDR3 reads CASSPRGREGAYATDTQYF. CDR3 nucleotide sequence: TGTGCCAGCAGCCCCCGGGGGCGGGAGGGTGCTTACGCCACAGATACGCAGTATTTT.

The chain recombines TRBV5-1 with TRBJ2-7, with a tentative D call TRBD2 (5 bases). Germline CDR1 reads SGHRS; CDR2 reads YFSETQ. The CDR3 covers 13 residues. Trimming stripped 0 bases from V and 2 bases from J, with 6 bases between. The CDR3: CASSLGLTYEQYF. Here the CDR3 DNA reads TGCGCCAGCAGCTTGGGACTAACCTACGAGCAGTACTTC. Looking up the rest from reference TRBV5-1 and TRBJ2-7 gives the full variable domain: KAGVTQTPRYLIKTRGQQVTLSCSPISGHRSVSWYQQTPGQGLQFLFEYFSETQRNKGNFPGRFSGRQFSNSRSEMNVSTLELGDSALYLCASSLGLTYEQYFGPGTRLTVT.

This sequence joins TRBV4-1 and TRBJ2-5; 7 positions match TRBD1. Trimming at V came to 6 bases and at J to 5 bases, leaving 3 bases not matched to a gene. The CDR3 spans 12 residues. Germline lookup yields CDR1 MGHRA and CDR2 YSYEKL. CDR3 sequence: CASRDRAETQYF. In nucleotides, the CDR3 is TGCGCCAGCAGAGACAGGGCGGAGACCCAGTACTTC.

CDR3 nucleotides: TGTGCCAGTAGAAGGGCTAGCGGTTACAATGAGCAGTTCTTC. It is translated as CASRRASGYNEQFF. The chain is built from TRBV19 and TRBJ2-1, with 7 bases lining up with TRBD2. The CDR3 runs 14 residues. The V gene end was trimmed by 6 bases and the J gene end by 4 bases; junction bases not matched to a gene: 6. Per germline, CDR1 LNHDA and CDR2 SQIVND (reference sequence).

This sequence joins TRBV6-5 and TRBJ2-4; D unresolved. The CDR3 runs to 14 residues. Germline V gene lookup returns CDR1 MNHEY and CDR2 SVGAGI. The V gene lost 7 bases and the J gene lost 9 bases, with 19 bases spanning the gap. The CDR3 protein is CASNPMSASGIQYF. The CDR3 region has the DNA TGTGCCAGCAACCCCATGAGTGCCTCGGGCATTCAGTACTTC.